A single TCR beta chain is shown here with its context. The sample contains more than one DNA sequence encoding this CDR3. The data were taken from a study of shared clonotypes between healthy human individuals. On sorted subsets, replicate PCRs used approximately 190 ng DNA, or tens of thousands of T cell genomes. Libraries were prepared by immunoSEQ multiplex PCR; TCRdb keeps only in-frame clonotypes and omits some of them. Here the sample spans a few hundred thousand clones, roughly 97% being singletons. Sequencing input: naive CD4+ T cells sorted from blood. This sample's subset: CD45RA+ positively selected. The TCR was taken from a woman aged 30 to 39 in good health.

The CDR3 DNA sequence: TGCGCCAGCAGCTTGGCGGAGGAGACCCAGTACTTC. This gives the protein CASSLAEETQYF. The V and J genes are TRBV5-1 and TRBJ2-5, with no clear D. Trimming left V 0 bases short and J 5 bases short, with 5 bases between. Germline loops: CDR1 SGHRS, CDR2 YFSETQ. CDR3 length: 12 amino acids.